These 24 T cell receptor beta chains were sequenced from one sample in a study of blood T cell repertoires in COVID-19. TCRdb's table, derived via immunoSEQ multiplex PCR, lists solely in-frame clones and lacks some. The data contain tens of thousands of clones, 75% to 90% of them singletons. The sequenced sample was peripheral blood. All receptors come from a woman aged 55 to 70 with COVID-19, enrolled during active disease.

The chain carries TRBV28 and TRBJ2-7; the match to TRBD1 covers 10 bases. The CDR3 runs to 17 residues. Per germline, CDR1 MDHEN and CDR2 SYDVKM. The junction had 12 bases not matched to a gene; V was cut back by 5 bases and J by 2 bases. The CDR3 DNA is TGTGCCAGCAGTCCCCTCCAATCCGGGACAGGGGCCTACGAGCAGTACTTC. Translating gives CASSPLQSGTGAYEQYF.

The CDR3 DNA is TGCGCCAGCAGCCGCGGAAGGGGTTCTGGAAACACCATATATTTT. It codes for CASSRGRGSGNTIYF. The rearrangement links TRBV4-3 to TRBJ1-3, with D perhaps matching TRBD1 (5 bases). This CDR3 is built from 15 residues. The V end was cut by 4 bases, the J end by 1 base, with 11 bases between. Germline assignment: CDR1 LGHNA and CDR2 YSLEER.

The rearrangement uses TRBV2 and TRBJ1-6; 10 positions agree with TRBD1. The CDR3 loop spans 14 amino acids. J gave up 10 bases and V 9 bases, and 9 bases lay outside the gene matches. CDR1 and CDR2 from the germline V gene are SNHLY and FYNNEI. The CDR3 nucleotides read TGTGCCAGTACTCCGGGACAGGGGCACTCACCCCTCCACTTT. It codes for CASTPGQGHSPLHF.

This clone has just one count. CDR3: CASSFLPAGANVLTF. The CDR3 DNA reads as TGTGCCAGCAGTTTCCTACCGGCTGGGGCCAACGTCCTGACTTTC. This chain uses TRBV6-5 with TRBJ2-6; D ambiguous. Trimming left V 4 bases short and J 2 bases short, with 9 bases between. Germline V lookup: CDR1 MNHEY, CDR2 SVGAGI. CDR3 length: 15 amino acids.

J is TRBJ2-7 and V is TRBV5-5, with TRBD1 identical over 9 bases. This CDR3 region has 14 residues. CDR1 is SGHKS and CDR2 is YYEKEE in the germline V gene (reference sequence). The junction had 1 base not matched to a gene; V was cut back by 0 bases and J by 3 bases. The CDR3 nucleotides read TGTGCCAGCAGCTTGGGGGGACAGGGCTACGAGCAGTACTTC. It codes for CASSLGGQGYEQYF. Based on the CDR3 plus reference TRBV5-5 and TRBJ2-7, the full variable domain is DAGVTQSPTHLIKTRGQQVTLRCSPISGHKSVSWYQQVLGQGPQFIFQYYEKEERGRGNFPDRFSARQFPNYSSELNVNALLLGDSALYLCASSLGGQGYEQYFGPGTRLTVT.

The chain joins TRBV12-2 to TRBJ2-7; the listed D gene, TRBD1, was not tested against the DNA. TRBV12-2 is an annotated pseudogene. The CDR3 runs to 12 residues. CDR3: CASRLDINEQYF. The CDR3 DNA reads as TGTGCAAGTCGCTTAGACATCAACGAGCAGTACTTC.

The V and J genes are TRBV5-4 and TRBJ2-1; 8 bases agree with TRBD2. CDR1 is SGHNT, CDR2 YYREEE, per germline (reference sequence). Trimming at V came to 6 bases and at J to 8 bases, leaving 13 bases not matched to a gene. CDR3 size: 15 residues. CDR3 in amino acids: CASTRLELAGHEQFF. The CDR3 nucleotides read TGTGCCAGCACCCGACTGGAGCTAGCGGGTCATGAGCAGTTCTTC.

This clone was recorded only once. V is TRBV7-9 and J is TRBJ1-3, with D unresolved. The CDR3 extends over 13 amino acids. V lost 4 bases to trimming and J lost 6 bases, with 10 bases between them. CDR1 and CDR2 from the germline V gene are SEHNR and FQNEAQ (reference sequence). The CDR3 is CASSSSTANTIYF. The CDR3 DNA reads as TGTGCCAGCAGCTCGAGCACAGCAAACACCATATATTTT.

This clone appeared once. The chain has TRBV5-1 and TRBJ2-5, with TRBD2 matching 8 bases. From germline, CDR1 is SGHRS and CDR2 YFSETQ. This CDR3 is 15 amino acids long. V lost 5 bases to trimming and J lost 5 bases; unmatched junction nucleotides: 11. The CDR3 DNA is TGCGCCAGCAGACCCGGGGGGGTGTCATGGGAGACCCAGTACTTC. This translates into CASRPGGVSWETQYF.

The chain is built from TRBV27 and TRBJ2-7; 8 bases align to TRBD2. J lost 4 bases, V lost 4 bases, and 9 bases had no gene match. Germline V lookup: CDR1 MNHEY, CDR2 SMNVEV (reference sequence). The CDR3 is 15 amino acids. The CDR3 loop is CASSSQAGGFYEQYF. CDR3 DNA: TGTGCCAGCAGTTCCCAGGCGGGGGGATTTTACGAGCAGTACTTC.

The chain combines TRBV12-3 or TRBV12-4 with TRBJ2-3; no definite D call. CDR3 length: 13 amino acids. Deletions cut 5 bases from V and 0 bases from J, with 6 bases between. CDR3 coding DNA: TGTGCCAGCAGTCTACTCAGCACAGATACGCAGTATTTT. It is translated as CASSLLSTDTQYF.

This sequence joins TRBV25-1 and TRBJ1-6; D not certain. CDR3 length: 17 amino acids. V was shortened by 3 bases and J by 6 bases, with 18 bases between the two germline ends. The germline gives CDR1 MGHDK, CDR2 SYGVNS. The CDR3 reads CASSEWARNSPNSPLHF. The CDR3 nucleotides are TGTGCCAGCAGTGAGTGGGCTCGCAACTCCCCTAATTCACCCCTCCACTTT. The entire variable domain, with the rest obtained from reference TRBV25-1 and TRBJ1-6, is as follows: EADIYQTPRYLVIGTGKKITLECSQTMGHDKMYWYQQDPGMELHLIHYSYGVNSTEKGDLSSESTVSRIRTEHFPLTLESARPSHTSQYLCASSEWARNSPNSPLHFGNGTRLTVT.

The chain is built from TRBV7-2 and TRBJ1-1, with 9 bases fitting TRBD1. Germline V lookup: CDR1 SGHTA, CDR2 FQGNSA. This CDR3 region has 15 residues. V was pared by 5 bases and J by 1 base, with 5 bases of the junction left unmatched. The CDR3: CASSTTGGWNTEAFF. The CDR3 nucleotides read TGTGCCAGCAGCACAACAGGGGGCTGGAACACTGAAGCTTTCTTT.

CDR3 coding DNA: TGTGCCAGCAGCTTAGGGCGGGCCAGCACCTTC. Translated, it gives CASSLGRASTF. V usage is TRBV7-9 and J usage is TRBJ1-2; no clear D gene. Germline V CDR1 and CDR2: SEHNR, FQNEAQ (reference sequence). CDR3 length: 11 residues. With 1 base removed from V and 13 bases from J, the gap between germline ends came to 10 bases.

The chain uses TRBV5-1 and TRBJ2-7; 8 bases fit TRBD1. The V gene's germline CDR1 is SGHRS and CDR2 YFSETQ. The CDR3 sequence is 17 residues long. Trimming took 1 base from V and 5 from J; bases not matched to a gene: 14. CDR3 DNA sequence: TGCGCCAGCAGCTTGACTCCAGGGGGCTTCACTATGAACGAGCAGTACTTC. Protein sequence: CASSLTPGGFTMNEQYF.

The chain couples TRBV7-2 to TRBJ2-1; TRBD2 aligns across 10 bases. The CDR3 covers 16 residues. The V segment lost 4 bases and the J segment 6 bases; nucleotides outside the gene matches: 9. CDR1 is SGHTA, CDR2 FQGNSA, per germline. For the CDR3, the DNA is TGTGCCAGCAGCTCAGAGAGCGGGAGGGCCGCCAATGAGCAGTTCTTC. Protein: CASSSESGRAANEQFF.

This clone showed up just once. The CDR3 protein is CATGVSEAFF. The CDR3 region has the DNA TGTGCCACAGGGGTTTCTGAAGCTTTCTTT. This rearrangement joins TRBV19 to TRBJ1-1; a weak D match, TRBD1 (6 bases). Germline V gene sequence: CDR1 LNHDA, CDR2 SQIVND (reference sequence). V lost 10 bases and J 6 bases, leaving 9 bases between the germline ends. This CDR3 contains 10 residues.

This chain joins TRBV29-1 and TRBJ2-7; 8 bases align to TRBD1. This CDR3 has 13 residues. CDR1 is SQVTM and CDR2 is ANQGSEA in the germline V gene. V lost 6 bases to trimming and J lost 2 bases; unmatched junction nucleotides: 6. For the CDR3, the DNA is TGCAGCGTCGCCGACAGGGGAACCTACGAGCAGTACTTC. Amino acid sequence: CSVADRGTYEQYF.

J is TRBJ2-7 and V is TRBV2; 9 bases align to TRBD2. This CDR3 region has 15 residues. V shed 0 bases, J shed 4 bases, and the junction held 4 bases outside the gene matches. Looked up from germline, CDR1 is SNHLY and CDR2 is FYNNEI. In nucleotides, the CDR3 is TGTGCCAGCAGTGAAGCAGCGGGGGGATGGTACGAGCAGTACTTC. Protein product: CASSEAAGGWYEQYF.

J is TRBJ2-2 and V is TRBV28, with a weak D call TRBD1 (5 bases). V was cut by 4 bases and J by 3 bases, with 12 bases left in between. The germline V gene encodes CDR1 MDHEN and CDR2 SYDVKM. This CDR3 comprises 15 residues. As DNA, the CDR3 is TGTGCCAGCAGTTCCGGGTCAGGGCACACCGGGGAGCTGTTTTTT. As protein: CASSSGSGHTGELFF.

This chain connects TRBV24-1 to TRBJ2-7, with TRBD1 matching 10 bases. This CDR3 comprises 17 residues. The V gene's germline CDR1 is KGHDR and CDR2 SFDVKD. Trimming removed 2 bases from V and 2 bases from J; junction bases left unmatched: 8. CDR3 loop: CATSDSSTGGRTYEQYF. CDR3 DNA sequence: TGTGCCACCAGTGATTCATCGACAGGGGGCAGGACCTACGAGCAGTACTTC.

This chain uses TRBV20-1 with TRBJ1-1; a weak D match, TRBD1 (5 bases). Germline CDR1 and CDR2: DFQATT and SNEGSKA (reference sequence). V lost 5 bases, J lost 5 bases, and 9 bases lay in between. This CDR3 has 11 residues. The CDR3 coding sequence is TGCAGTGCTCACAGGCCGACTGAAGCTTTCTTT. Translating gives CSAHRPTEAFF.

In DNA form, the CDR3 reads TGCGCCAGCAGCCTGGGGACAGGGGAGTCAGAGACCCAGTACTTC. Its protein is CASSLGTGESETQYF. The chain employs TRBV4-3 and TRBJ2-5, with TRBD1 matching over 10 bases. V was clipped by 4 bases and J by 4 bases; unmatched bases: 6. This CDR3 has 15 amino acids. Germline V lookup: CDR1 LGHNA, CDR2 YSLEER.

Notes on this clone: At the DNA level, this CDR3 is encoded by other sequences in the same sample as well. This chain uses TRBV6-5 with TRBJ1-1, with D maybe TRBD1 (5 bases). The CDR3 sequence is 13 residues long. The V and J ends lost 0 bases and 4 bases respectively, with 6 bases between them. The V gene's germline CDR1 is MNHEY and CDR2 SVGAGI. The CDR3 is CASSYSTGTEAFF. In DNA, the CDR3 is TGTGCCAGCAGTTACTCTACAGGCACTGAAGCTTTCTTT.